The rows below give T cell receptor beta chains drawn from one sample of a study of glioma-infiltrating T cells. Via MiXCR, TCRdb re-called the multiplex PCR reads, giving one row per CDR3 protein. The data hold roughly 42,000 distinct CDR3 sequences, with approximately 20% observed a single time. Source material: glioma tissue, nonneoplastic brain tissue, or PBMCs (not recorded which). All receptors derive from a human donor with low-grade glioma or glioblastoma, undergoing nonglioma brain surgery, or in good health (not recorded which). Each CDR3 is given with its conserved first and last residue.

J gene,V gene,CDR3 protein
TRBJ1-2,TRBV29-1,CSAGQDDGYTF
TRBJ2-5,TRBV25-1,CASSDPTKVQETQYF
TRBJ2-7,TRBV3-1,CASSQDGVDYEQYF
TRBJ1-5,TRBV5-6,CASSLISGTGVNQPQHF
TRBJ2-3,TRBV20-1,CSARIAGGDTQYF
TRBJ2-3,TRBV6-1,CASSPGAFTDTQYF
TRBJ1-1,TRBV5-5,CASSLSGPYAEAFF
TRBJ2-1,TRBV12-3/TRBV12-4,CASSPRQDEQFF
NA,TRBV12-3/TRBV12-4,CASSVGAGDTQHF
TRBJ1-5,TRBV27,CASSPSRQPQHF
TRBJ1-6,TRBV7-2,CASSLVGSSSPLHF
TRBJ2-1,TRBV9,CASSVDRAPYNEQFF
TRBJ1-1,TRBV27,CASSSTRQNLNTEAFF
TRBJ2-7,TRBV25-1,CVSSDTGEYEQYF
TRBJ2-7,TRBV6-1,CASSFTRPTTYKTSGNYEQYF
TRBJ1-2,TRBV28,CASSSGQGVYGYTF
TRBJ2-1,TRBV29-1,CSVLSGRAHNEQFF
TRBJ2-5,TRBV29-1,CSVGGTLEETQYF
TRBJ1-1,TRBV27,CASSLAPGMNTEAFF
TRBJ2-3,TRBV28,CASNSLAGDPDTQYF
TRBJ1-1,TRBV14,CASSQGVTTEAFF
TRBJ2-7,TRBV20-1,CSGEARAYEQYF
TRBJ1-2,TRBV6-1,CASSLTGTEYSGYTF
TRBJ2-3,TRBV7-9,CASSLGGLESTQYF
TRBJ2-7,TRBV2,CASSEPYEQYF
TRBJ2-1,TRBV12-3/TRBV12-4,CASSPGQGAGEQSF
TRBJ2-5,TRBV3-1,CASSQVKQTQYF